The 25 T cell receptor beta chains in this list originate from one sample, sequenced in a study of T cells in Graves' hyperthyroidism and ophthalmopathy. Amplified TCR beta CDR3 regions derived from RNA transcripts. The primer set for the first-round RT-PCR of the TCR CDR3 was HTBI. TCRdb analysed the multiplex PCR reads with MiXCR anew, one entry per CDR3 protein. The sample includes around 600,000 distinct CDR3 sequences, more than 15% of them seen just once. The sample taken for sequencing was blood. All receptors derive from a woman aged 40 to 55 with Graves' ophthalmopathy.

At least ten counts were recorded for this clonotype. The rearrangement links TRBV11-2 to TRBJ2-7; 7 bases are shared with TRBD1. The CDR3 loop spans 16 amino acids. V lost 5 bases to trimming and J lost 5 bases; unmatched junction nucleotides: 15. The germline V gene encodes CDR1 SGHAT and CDR2 FQNNGV. The CDR3 here is CASSPSRRDSRHEQYF. The CDR3 nucleotides are TGTGCCAGCAGCCCCAGCAGAAGGGACAGTAGACACGAGCAGTACTTC. Variable domain in full (rest from reference TRBV11-2 and TRBJ2-7): EAGVAQSPRYKIIEKRQSVAFWCNPISGHATLYWYQQILGQGPKLLIQFQNNGVVDDSQLPKDRFSAERLKGVDSTLKIQPAKLEDSAVYLCASSPSRRDSRHEQYFGPGTRLTVT.

In its sample, this clonotype was seen many times. This chain joins TRBV20-1 and TRBJ2-3; D perhaps matches TRBD1 (6 bases). V lost 5 bases to trimming and J lost 3 bases, with 18 bases between them. CDR3 length equals 15 residues. Germline V gene sequence: CDR1 DFQATT, CDR2 SNEGSKA (reference sequence). Here the CDR3 reads CSAPHRLRGTDTQYF. The CDR3, as DNA: TGCAGTGCTCCACACCGGCTAAGGGGGACAGATACGCAGTATTTT.

This clonotype was seen ten or more times. The chain links TRBV7-9 to TRBJ2-7; D is possibly TRBD1 (6 bases). V was trimmed by 5 bases and J by 0 bases, leaving 17 bases between them. CDR3 length equals 16 residues. The germline V gene has CDR1 SEHNR and CDR2 FQNEAQ (reference sequence). The CDR3, as DNA: TGTGCCAGCAGCCCAAACAGGGCCCCGAGCTCCTACGAGCAGTACTTC. Its protein is CASSPNRAPSSYEQYF.

This clonotype was observed many times. The chain carries TRBV7-9 and TRBJ2-5; no reliable D call. Trimming shortened V by 2 bases and J by 2 bases, and 12 bases separated the two germline ends. CDR1 is SEHNR, CDR2 FQNEAQ, per germline (reference sequence). The length of the CDR3 is 15 residues. CDR3 region: CASSLFLVEQETQYF. CDR3 DNA: TGTGCCAGCAGCTTATTCCTGGTGGAGCAAGAGACCCAGTACTTC.

This clonotype was observed at least ten times. The chain recombines TRBV12-3 or TRBV12-4 with TRBJ1-1; TRBD1 agrees at 8 bases. The CDR3 length is 16 residues. Trimming cost V 5 bases and J 1 base; bases outside gene matches: 9. CDR3 in DNA: TGTGCCAGCAGTCCTACCCGGACAGGGAGGAACACTGAAGCTTTCTTT. This gives the protein CASSPTRTGRNTEAFF.

This clonotype was found a few times. The chain carries TRBV6-1 and TRBJ1-5; the D is unclear. The CDR3 spans 13 residues. Per the germline V gene, CDR1 is MNHNS and CDR2 is SASEGT. V shed 5 bases and J shed 5 bases, with 10 bases lying between them. The CDR3 protein is CASSSLGDQPQHF. The CDR3 DNA sequence: TGTGCCAGCAGTTCCCTCGGAGATCAGCCCCAGCATTTT.

Ten or more counts support this clonotype. The J gene is TRBJ2-2, the V gene TRBV20-1, with D unresolved. Germline loops: CDR1 DFQATT, CDR2 SNEGSKA (reference sequence). V was cut by 3 bases and J by 3 bases, with 11 bases left in between. The CDR3 loop spans 14 amino acids. CDR3: CSASDGRDTGELFF. CDR3 DNA: TGCAGTGCTAGTGACGGTCGCGACACCGGGGAGCTGTTTTTT.

This clonotype came up many times. The V call is TRBV6-2 or TRBV6-3, the J call TRBJ2-3; 10 nucleotides align to TRBD2. Germline values: CDR1 MNHEY, CDR2 SVGEGT. The CDR3 spans 17 residues. V was clipped by 4 bases and J by 2 bases; unmatched bases: 9. CDR3 in amino acids: CASSWQGLASVTDTQYF. In DNA, the CDR3 is TGTGCCAGCAGTTGGCAGGGACTAGCGAGTGTCACAGATACGCAGTATTTT.

This clonotype was recorded a few times. One end of the junction is discordant with germline, which a read error may explain. The chain has TRBV5-1 and TRBJ1-1, with 7 nucleotides matching TRBD1. The CDR3 has 14 residues. The germline V gene has CDR1 SGHRS and CDR2 YFSETQ. Here the CDR3 reads CASSSGQTNTEALF. CDR3 DNA: TGCGCCAGCAGCTCGGGACAGACTAACACTGAAGCTCTCTTT.

This clonotype was counted at least ten times. The chain combines TRBV11-2 with TRBJ2-7; D may be TRBD1 or TRBD2 (5 bases each). V was trimmed by 5 bases and J by 4 bases, leaving 18 bases between them. Germline assignment: CDR1 SGHAT and CDR2 FQNNGV. The CDR3 length is 15 residues. The CDR3 region has the DNA TGTGCCAGCAGCCCCTTGGCCCAGGGACCTTACGAGCAGTACTTC. Its protein product is CASSPLAQGPYEQYF. Filled out from reference TRBV11-2 and TRBJ2-7, the complete variable domain reads EAGVAQSPRYKIIEKRQSVAFWCNPISGHATLYWYQQILGQGPKLLIQFQNNGVVDDSQLPKDRFSAERLKGVDSTLKIQPAKLEDSAVYLCASSPLAQGPYEQYFGPGTRLTVT.

In its sample, this clonotype was seen many times. The V and J genes are TRBV2 and TRBJ2-1, with a weak D call TRBD2 (6 bases). Trimming took off 6 bases at V and 0 bases at J, with 21 bases between the two ends. This CDR3 region has 18 residues. CDR1 is SNHLY and CDR2 is FYNNEI in the germline V gene. The CDR3 loop reads CASSGTFGARSSYNEQFF. The DNA of the CDR3 is TGTGCCAGCAGCGGGACTTTTGGGGCGCGTAGCTCCTACAATGAGCAGTTCTTC.

This clonotype turned up a few times. The chain joins TRBV6-5 to TRBJ2-3; no clear D gene. Deletions cut 0 bases from V and 4 bases from J, with 5 bases between. The CDR3 runs to 13 residues. Germline CDR1 and CDR2: MNHEY and SVGAGI. The CDR3 is CASSYSRADTQYF. The CDR3 coding sequence is TGTGCCAGCAGTTACTCAAGGGCAGATACGCAGTATTTT.

V and J are TRBV15 and TRBJ2-7; tentatively, D is TRBD2 (5 bases). Trimming took off 0 bases at V and 0 bases at J, with 12 bases between the two ends. CDR1 LNHNV and CDR2 YYDKDF come from the germline V gene (reference sequence). The CDR3 consists of 16 residues. CDR3 sequence reads: CATSRDGGASSYEQYF. CDR3 bases: TGTGCCACCAGCAGAGATGGAGGAGCTAGCTCCTACGAGCAGTACTTC.

A few counts support this clonotype. The rearrangement uses TRBV2 and TRBJ2-2; D may be TRBD2 (6 bases). Germline V gene data show CDR1 as SNHLY and CDR2 as FYNNEI. Trimming cost V 2 bases and J 4 bases, with 8 bases left between them. The CDR3 loop spans 14 amino acids. In nucleotides, the CDR3 is TGTGCCAGCAGTGAATACGGGAGCACCGGGGAGCTGTTTTTT. It encodes CASSEYGSTGELFF.

Ten or more counts support this clonotype. The chain combines TRBV3-1 with TRBJ2-7; D perhaps matches TRBD1 (5 bases). The CDR3 consists of 16 residues. V lost 0 bases and J 3 bases, leaving 15 bases between the germline ends. The germline CDR1 and CDR2 sequences are LGHDT and YNNKEL (reference sequence). The CDR3 reads CASSQDPSGHSYEQYF. In DNA form, the CDR3 reads TGTGCCAGCAGCCAAGACCCCTCCGGACACAGCTACGAGCAGTACTTC.

The CDR3 protein is CASVQVQGNEAFF. As DNA, the CDR3 is TGTGCCAGCGTACAGGTCCAGGGAAATGAAGCTTTCTTT. This sequence joins TRBV12-3 or TRBV12-4 and TRBJ1-1; maybe TRBD1 (5 bases). The CDR3 contains 13 residues. V gave up 8 bases and J gave up 7 bases, with 17 bases separating them.

The V and J genes are TRBV19 and TRBJ2-1; 9 bases align to TRBD2. The CDR3 runs 16 residues. V was clipped by 5 bases and J by 5 bases; unmatched bases: 10. The germline V gene encodes CDR1 LNHDA and CDR2 SQIVND (reference sequence). In DNA, the CDR3 is TGTGCCAGTAGTCCCACAGGGACTAGCTACGACAATGAGCAGTTCTTC. Its protein is CASSPTGTSYDNEQFF.

This clonotype was found a few times. The rearrangement links TRBV9 to TRBJ2-1, with D unresolved. The CDR3 is made up of 16 amino acids. The ends were cut back, 0 bases at V and 1 base at J, with 11 bases in the middle. Germline values: CDR1 SGDLS, CDR2 YYNGEE. The DNA of the CDR3 is TGTGCCAGCAGCGTAGTCAGCCAAGGGTCCTACAATGAGCAGTTCTTC. It translates to CASSVVSQGSYNEQFF.

This clonotype was detected ten times or more. The rearrangement links TRBV18 to TRBJ2-7; 8 nucleotides line up with TRBD1. Germline-derived CDR1 and CDR2 are KGHSH and LQKENI. This CDR3 is built from 15 residues. Unmatched junction bases numbered 11, after V lost 4 bases and J lost 6 bases. The CDR3 sequence is CASSRGTGEGSEQYF. The CDR3 DNA reads as TGTGCCAGCTCACGCGGGACAGGAGAAGGATCCGAGCAGTACTTC. Full variable domain (rest looked up from reference TRBV18 and TRBJ2-7): NAGVMQNPRHLVRRRGQEARLRCSPMKGHSHVYWYRQLPEEGLKFMVYLQKENIIDESGMPKERFSAEFPKEGPSILRIQQVVRGDSAAYFCASSRGTGEGSEQYFGPGTRLTVT.

This clonotype was observed a few times. The junction differs from germline at one of its ends, possibly a read error. V and J are TRBV7-6 and TRBJ1-1; D not certain. Germline V gene sequence: CDR1 SGHVS, CDR2 FNYEAQ. The CDR3 totals 13 residues. CDR3 DNA sequence: TGTGCCGGCAGCTTATTCGCAGGCTCTTTTGCTTTCTTT. Translation gives CAGSLFAGSFAFF.

In its sample, this clonotype was seen a few times. This chain uses TRBV3-1 with TRBJ2-7; 11 bases agree with TRBD1. V gave up 4 bases and J gave up 3 bases; unmatched junction bases: 8. Germline V gene lookup returns CDR1 LGHDT and CDR2 YNNKEL (reference sequence). This CDR3 is built from 16 residues. The CDR3 loop is CASSPTSGTGGYEQYF. CDR3 bases: TGTGCCAGCAGCCCGACTTCCGGGACAGGGGGCTACGAGCAGTACTTC.

V and J are TRBV4-1 and TRBJ2-5; TRBD2 matches 8 bases. The CDR3 is 16 residues long. CDR1 is MGHRA and CDR2 is YSYEKL in the germline V gene. With 4 bases clipped from V and 1 base from J, the junction kept 8 bases outside the gene matches. The CDR3 DNA reads as TGCGCCAGCAGCCTTTACCCAGCGGGGGTCCAAGAGACCCAGTACTTC. Translated: CASSLYPAGVQETQYF.

This clonotype has a count of ten or more. J is TRBJ2-1 and V is TRBV6-2 or TRBV6-3; 12 nucleotides agree with TRBD2. V shed 0 bases and J 9 bases; nucleotides not matched to a gene: 6. Looked up from germline, CDR1 is MNHEY and CDR2 is SVGEGT. The CDR3 loop spans 16 amino acids. CDR3 nucleotide sequence: TGTGCCAGCAGTTACTCGCTAGCGGGGGGGCTAAGTGAGCAGTTCTTC. Translating gives CASSYSLAGGLSEQFF.

In this sample, this clonotype turned up many times. The V gene is TRBV7-9, the J gene TRBJ2-1, with 10 bases fitting TRBD2. Trimming removed 6 bases from V and 9 bases from J; junction bases left unmatched: 14. Germline CDR1 SEHNR, CDR2 FQNEAQ (reference sequence). This CDR3 region has 16 residues. CDR3 sequence (DNA): TGTGCCAGCAGACCAGAAGCGGGGGGGCCGACCGGTGAGCAGTTCTTC. The encoded protein is CASRPEAGGPTGEQFF.

This clonotype was seen repeatedly, ten times or more. The chain combines TRBV28 with TRBJ2-5, with TRBD2 identical over 8 bases. The CDR3 totals 12 residues. The V gene end was trimmed by 10 bases and the J gene end by 2 bases; junction bases not matched to a gene: 3. CDR1 and CDR2 (germline): MDHEN, SYDVKM. The CDR3 DNA sequence: TGTGCCACTGGGACTAGACAAGAGACCCAGTACTTC. Its translation: CATGTRQETQYF.